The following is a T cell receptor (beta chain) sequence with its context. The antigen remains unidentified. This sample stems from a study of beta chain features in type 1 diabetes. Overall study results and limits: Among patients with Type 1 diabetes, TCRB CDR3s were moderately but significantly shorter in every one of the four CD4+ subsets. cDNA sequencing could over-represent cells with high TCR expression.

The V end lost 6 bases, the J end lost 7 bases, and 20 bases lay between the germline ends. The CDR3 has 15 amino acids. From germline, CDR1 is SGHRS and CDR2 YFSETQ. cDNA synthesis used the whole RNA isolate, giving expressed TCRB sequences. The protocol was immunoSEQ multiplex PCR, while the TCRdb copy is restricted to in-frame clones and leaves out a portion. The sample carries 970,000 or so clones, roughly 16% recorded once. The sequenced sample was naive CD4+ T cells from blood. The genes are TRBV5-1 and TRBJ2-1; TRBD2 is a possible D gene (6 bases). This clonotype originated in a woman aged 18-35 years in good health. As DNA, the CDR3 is TGCGCCAGCATCGAAGGGACTTTTCCAAGAAATGAGCAGTTCTTC. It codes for CASIEGTFPRNEQFF.